These 22 T cell receptor beta chains were all obtained from the same sample, sequenced in a study of cytomegalovirus exposure and HLA in healthy donors. PCR used 60 Vbeta primers and 13 Jbeta primers. Libraries were prepared by immunoSEQ multiplex PCR; TCRdb keeps only in-frame clonotypes and omits some of them. Among some 140,000 clones listed, 8.9% were seen once. What was sequenced was PBMCs. The receptors stem from a woman aged 40 to 55 in good health and CMV-seropositive.

The chain is built from TRBV2 and TRBJ1-1; D might be TRBD1 (6 bases). Germline CDR1 SNHLY, CDR2 FYNNEI. The CDR3 runs to 14 residues. Deletions cut 3 bases from V and 4 bases from J, with 12 bases between. The CDR3 region is CASSDQGYGTEAFF. The CDR3, as DNA: TGTGCCAGCAGTGACCAGGGGTATGGCACTGAAGCTTTCTTT.

The chain carries TRBV7-2 and TRBJ1-2; unclear D gene. The germline V and J ends were trimmed by 1 base and 2 bases, with 8 bases remaining between them. This CDR3 has 14 amino acids. CDR1 is SGHTA and CDR2 is FQGNSA in the germline V gene. In nucleotides, the CDR3 is TGTGCCAGCAGCTTAGACAGCAACAACTATGGCTACACCTTC. Translated, it gives CASSLDSNNYGYTF.

The sample holds a few counts of this clone. The V gene is TRBV5-1, the J gene TRBJ2-2; D call uncertain. V shed 0 bases and J shed 7 bases, with 13 bases lying between them. Germline CDR1 reads SGHRS; CDR2 reads YFSETQ. The CDR3 is made up of 15 amino acids. The DNA for the CDR3 is TGCGCCAGCAGCTTGGCTGATGGTAGTGTCGGGGAGCTGTTTTTT. Translating it yields CASSLADGSVGELFF. The whole variable domain, filled in from reference TRBV5-1 and TRBJ2-2, reads KAGVTQTPRYLIKTRGQQVTLSCSPISGHRSVSWYQQTPGQGLQFLFEYFSETQRNKGNFPGRFSGRQFSNSRSEMNVSTLELGDSALYLCASSLADGSVGELFFGEGSRLTVL.

This clone was found a few times. The chain combines TRBV5-1 with TRBJ1-1; the D is unclear. Germline V gene lookup returns CDR1 SGHRS and CDR2 YFSETQ. The CDR3 consists of 13 residues. The V end was cut by 4 bases, the J end by 1 base, with 8 bases between. The CDR3 reads CASSILSNTEAFF. The CDR3 region has the DNA TGCGCCAGCAGCATTCTATCGAACACTGAAGCTTTCTTT.

This clone was seen a handful of times. The chain links TRBV19 to TRBJ1-1, with D tentatively TRBD1 (6 bases). This CDR3 spans 14 amino acids. The germline V gene has CDR1 LNHDA and CDR2 SQIVND (reference sequence). V gave up 8 bases and J gave up 3 bases, with 16 bases separating them. The DNA for the CDR3 is TGTGCCAGTCGTAACAGGGAATCAGACACTGAAGCTTTCTTT. It encodes CASRNRESDTEAFF.

This clone was counted between two and nine times. This chain links TRBV6-1 with TRBJ2-7; the D gene is possibly TRBD1 (5 bases). Germline CDR1 MNHNS, CDR2 SASEGT. This CDR3 contains 15 residues. Trimming left V 2 bases short and J 2 bases short, with 13 bases between. DNA for the CDR3: TGTGCCAGCAGTGAATTCGCAGGGTATACCTACGAGCAGTACTTC. It translates to CASSEFAGYTYEQYF.

This clone turned up a few times. The chain employs TRBV5-1 and TRBJ2-6; D gene unclear. Germline V gene lookup returns CDR1 SGHRS and CDR2 YFSETQ. Trimming cost V 0 bases and J 0 bases, with 7 bases left between them. This CDR3 is built from 16 residues. The CDR3 nucleotides are TGCGCCAGCAGCTTGGGTCCGGTCTCTGGGGCCAACGTCCTGACTTTC. It codes for CASSLGPVSGANVLTF.

J is TRBJ2-7 and V is TRBV25-1, with D possibly TRBD1 on 5 matching bases. CDR3 length equals 14 residues. Germline V gene lookup returns CDR1 MGHDK and CDR2 SYGVNS. V was trimmed by 6 bases and J by 3 bases, leaving 15 bases between them. The CDR3 coding sequence is TGTGCCAGCAGCTCCTCCCCTAGGGGCTACGAGCAGTACTTC. This codes for CASSSSPRGYEQYF.

The sample holds a few counts of this clone. The chain combines TRBV2 with TRBJ2-5; 8 bases match TRBD2. There are 11 residues in the CDR3. Germline CDR1 SNHLY, CDR2 FYNNEI. The CDR3 reads CASGGMETQYF. The CDR3 nucleotides are TGTGCTTCGGGGGGGATGGAGACCCAGTACTTC.

There are a few counts of this clone. V usage is TRBV6-1 and J usage is TRBJ2-7, with 8 bases identical to TRBD1. V trimming: 7 bases; J trimming: 3 bases; junction bases outside the gene matches: 8. Germline-derived CDR1 and CDR2 are MNHNS and SASEGT. This CDR3 has 14 residues. The CDR3 loop reads CASTRTGPYYEQYF. The DNA of the CDR3 is TGTGCCAGCACCCGGACAGGGCCATACTACGAGCAGTACTTC.

In this sample, this clone turned up a few times. This sequence joins TRBV4-2 and TRBJ2-1; 11 nucleotides match TRBD2. Germline CDR1 is LGHNA and CDR2 is YNFKEQ. The CDR3 covers 18 residues. V lost 3 bases to trimming and J lost 4 bases; unmatched junction nucleotides: 11. This chain's CDR3 is CASSQDPSPSGGYNEQFF. CDR3 bases: TGTGCCAGCAGCCAGGATCCCTCCCCTAGCGGGGGGTACAATGAGCAGTTCTTC.

This clone turned up a few times. The chain carries TRBV5-4 and TRBJ2-7; 7 bases match TRBD2. With V trimmed by 0 bases and J by 3 bases, 6 bases remained unmatched. Germline V gene sequence: CDR1 SGHNT, CDR2 YYREEE (reference sequence). The CDR3 has 15 amino acids. As DNA, the CDR3 is TGTGCCAGCAGCTTGGGGGAGGGTGGGAGCTACGAGCAGTACTTC. Translated: CASSLGEGGSYEQYF.

This clone was recorded a few times. This chain links TRBV19 with TRBJ1-5; 7 bases line up with TRBD1. Germline CDR1 and CDR2: LNHDA and SQIVND (reference sequence). The CDR3 contains 15 residues. J lost 4 bases, V lost 6 bases, and 9 bases had no gene match. The CDR3 sequence is CASSRRGQPNQPQHF. CDR3 bases: TGTGCCAGTAGCCGGCGGGGACAGCCTAATCAGCCCCAGCATTTT.

The V gene is TRBV4-1, the J gene TRBJ1-5; tentatively, D is TRBD1 (6 bases). Trimming took off 2 bases at V and 1 base at J, with 9 bases between the two ends. From germline, CDR1 is MGHRA and CDR2 YSYEKL. The CDR3 contains 15 residues. Here the CDR3 reads CASSQHQGSNQPQHF. CDR3 nucleotides: TGCGCCAGCAGCCAACACCAGGGGAGCAATCAGCCCCAGCATTTT.

This clone was seen a handful of times. The rearrangement joins TRBV5-1 to TRBJ2-2, with a possible D match to TRBD2 (5 bases). The V end lost 4 bases, the J end lost 0 bases, and 7 bases lay between the germline ends. The CDR3 is 14 amino acids. Germline V CDR1 and CDR2: SGHRS, YFSETQ. This chain's CDR3 is CASSAAANTGELFF. In DNA, the CDR3 is TGCGCCAGCAGCGCAGCGGCGAACACCGGGGAGCTGTTTTTT.

J is TRBJ2-2 and V is TRBV9; maybe TRBD1 (6 bases). This CDR3 is 14 amino acids long. Trimming cost V 3 bases and J 5 bases, with 11 bases left between them. From germline, CDR1 is SGDLS and CDR2 YYNGEE. This CDR3 is CASSAQTGTGELFF. The DNA for the CDR3 is TGTGCCAGCAGCGCGCAAACAGGGACCGGGGAGCTGTTTTTT.

This clone was counted a few times. This rearrangement joins TRBV5-1 to TRBJ1-1, with D hard to call. Germline V CDR1 and CDR2: SGHRS, YFSETQ. V was trimmed by 0 bases and J by 0 bases, leaving 12 bases between them. This CDR3 is 16 amino acids long. The CDR3 region is CASSLGTGSMNTEAFF. The CDR3 nucleotides read TGCGCCAGCAGCTTGGGGACCGGGAGTATGAACACTGAAGCTTTCTTT.

The chain has TRBV5-4 and TRBJ2-5; TRBD2 is a possible D gene (6 bases). The V end lost 4 bases, the J end lost 3 bases, and 10 bases lay between the germline ends. The CDR3 is 13 residues long. Germline V gene sequence: CDR1 SGHNT, CDR2 YYREEE (reference sequence). For the CDR3, the DNA is TGTGCCAGCAGCGCCGGCGGGGAAGAGACCCAGTACTTC. Encoded protein: CASSAGGEETQYF.

There are a few counts of this clone. V and J are TRBV6-5 and TRBJ2-7, with a weak D call TRBD2 (5 bases). Germline loops: CDR1 MNHEY, CDR2 SVGAGI. V was clipped by 5 bases and J by 6 bases, with 20 bases between them. The length of the CDR3 is 15 residues. In DNA, the CDR3 is TGTGCCAGCAGTCCTTCAGAGGGCTGGGCTATCGAGCAGTACTTC. Encoded protein: CASSPSEGWAIEQYF.

This clone has just a few counts. V gene TRBV10-3 combines with J gene TRBJ1-2, with 7 bases identical to TRBD1. Germline V gene sequence: CDR1 ENHRY, CDR2 SYGVKD. The CDR3 runs to 12 residues. Losses at the gene ends were 10 bases for V and 3 bases for J; bases not matched to a gene: 5. CDR3 protein: CATGTGDYGYTF. The CDR3 region has the DNA TGTGCCACGGGAACAGGGGACTATGGCTACACCTTC.

This chain uses TRBV5-1 with TRBJ2-7; 11 bases align to TRBD1. The CDR3 runs to 15 residues. The junction had 8 bases not matched to a gene; V was cut back by 4 bases and J by 5 bases. Germline CDR1 is SGHRS and CDR2 is YFSETQ. CDR3 region: CASSLGTGGRDEQYF. The DNA for the CDR3 is TGCGCCAGCAGCCTTGGGACAGGGGGTCGGGACGAGCAGTACTTC.

J is TRBJ2-5 and V is TRBV6-1, with D possibly matching TRBD1 (6 bases). The CDR3 consists of 16 residues. With 4 bases removed from V and 2 bases from J, the gap between germline ends came to 17 bases. CDR1 MNHNS and CDR2 SASEGT come from the germline V gene. The CDR3 here is CASSAHRVGLQETQYF. CDR3 nucleotides: TGTGCCAGCAGTGCCCACAGGGTAGGGTTGCAAGAGACCCAGTACTTC.